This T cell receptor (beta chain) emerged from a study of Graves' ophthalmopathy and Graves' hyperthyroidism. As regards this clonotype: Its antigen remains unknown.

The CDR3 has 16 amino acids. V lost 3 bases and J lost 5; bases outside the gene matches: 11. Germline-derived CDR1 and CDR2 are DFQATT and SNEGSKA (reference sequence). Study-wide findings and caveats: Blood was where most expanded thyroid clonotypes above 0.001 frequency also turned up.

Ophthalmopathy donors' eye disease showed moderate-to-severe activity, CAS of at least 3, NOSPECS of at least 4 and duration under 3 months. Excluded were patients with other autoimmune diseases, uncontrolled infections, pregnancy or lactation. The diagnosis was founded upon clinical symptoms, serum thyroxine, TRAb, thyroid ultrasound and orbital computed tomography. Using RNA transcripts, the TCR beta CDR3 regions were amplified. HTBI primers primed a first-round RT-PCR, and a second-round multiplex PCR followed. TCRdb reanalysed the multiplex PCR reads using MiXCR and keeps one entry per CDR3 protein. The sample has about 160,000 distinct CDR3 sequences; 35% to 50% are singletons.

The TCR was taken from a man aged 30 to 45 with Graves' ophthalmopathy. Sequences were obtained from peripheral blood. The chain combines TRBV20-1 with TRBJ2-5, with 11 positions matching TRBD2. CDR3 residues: CSASVAGGRSGETQYF. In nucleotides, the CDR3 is TGCAGTGCTAGCGTAGCGGGGGGGCGTTCAGGGGAGACCCAGTACTTC.